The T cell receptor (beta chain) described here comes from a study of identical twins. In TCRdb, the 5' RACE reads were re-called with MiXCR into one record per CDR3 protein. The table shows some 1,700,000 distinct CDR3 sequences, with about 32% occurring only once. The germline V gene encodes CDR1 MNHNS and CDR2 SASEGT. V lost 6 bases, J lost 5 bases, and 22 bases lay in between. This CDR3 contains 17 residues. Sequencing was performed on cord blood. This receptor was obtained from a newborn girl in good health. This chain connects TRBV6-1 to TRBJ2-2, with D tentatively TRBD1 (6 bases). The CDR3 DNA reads TGTGCCAGCAGAATCCTCGTAACAGGGACGGGGACCGGGGAGCTGTTTTTT. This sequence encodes CASRILVTGTGTGELFF.